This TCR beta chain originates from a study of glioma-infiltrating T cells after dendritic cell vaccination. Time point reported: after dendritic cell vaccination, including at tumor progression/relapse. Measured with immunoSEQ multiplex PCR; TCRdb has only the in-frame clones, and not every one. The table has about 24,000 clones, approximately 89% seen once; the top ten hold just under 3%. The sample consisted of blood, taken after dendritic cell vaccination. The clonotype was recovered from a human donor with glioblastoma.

CDR3 nucleotides: TGCGCCAGCAGCTTAGAGGCTCTGAGCACTGAAGCTTTCTTT. Encoded protein: CASSLEALSTEAFF. The J gene is TRBJ1-1, the V gene TRBV5-1; the D is unclear. Germline CDR1 is SGHRS and CDR2 is YFSETQ. V was cut by 2 bases and J by 4 bases, with 12 bases left in between. This CDR3 comprises 14 residues.